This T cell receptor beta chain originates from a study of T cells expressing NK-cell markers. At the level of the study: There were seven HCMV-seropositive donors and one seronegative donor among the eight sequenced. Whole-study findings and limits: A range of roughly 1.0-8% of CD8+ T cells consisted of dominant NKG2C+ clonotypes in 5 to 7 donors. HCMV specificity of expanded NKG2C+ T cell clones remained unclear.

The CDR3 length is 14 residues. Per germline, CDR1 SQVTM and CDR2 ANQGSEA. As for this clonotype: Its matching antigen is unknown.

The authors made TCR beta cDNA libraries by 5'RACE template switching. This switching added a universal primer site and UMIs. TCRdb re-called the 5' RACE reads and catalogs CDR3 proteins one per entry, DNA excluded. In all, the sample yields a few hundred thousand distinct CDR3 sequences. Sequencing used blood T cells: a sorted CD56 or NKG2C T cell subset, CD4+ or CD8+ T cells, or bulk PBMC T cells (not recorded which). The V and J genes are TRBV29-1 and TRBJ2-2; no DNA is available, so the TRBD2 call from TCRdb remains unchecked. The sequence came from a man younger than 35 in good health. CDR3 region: CSVRSGRDAGELFF.